Listed here is a single TCR beta chain. This clone was recorded only once. Its antigen has not been determined. Base qualities were left out, and no much larger clone turns up one base away. TCRbeta CDR3 regions were amplified from genomic DNA by means of the immunoSEQ Assay, a bias-controlled multiplex PCR. Concerning the study's data processing: Nucleated cell counts per sample were estimated from amplification of reference gene primers within the assay. To quantify the absolute abundance of each unique TCRbeta CDR3 rearrangement, sequence reads were collapsed and filtered. For each sample, productive Simpson clonality was calculated by taking the square root of Simpson's diversity index across productive rearrangements. TCRdb took this table from immuneACCESS and kept in-frame rearrangements with V and J called. Such tables lack part of the clones; where checked against another copy, unresolved V genes explain under half of the gap, and the rest is unexplained. The V and J calls and the clone size are those of that table, but D and trimming were determined from the DNA. The table for this sample lists 60,000 to 70,000 clones; around nine tenths of them were counted only once. The ten largest clones add up to 18% of the sample.

The CDR3 numbers 17 residues from cysteine through phenylalanine. Kept here is only the CDR3 DNA, which spans 51 bases and is read in frame from base 1. In the germline V gene, CDR1 corresponds to LGHNA and CDR2 to YSLEER. At the junction V is shortened by 3 bases and J by 3 bases; bases outside the gene matches: 10. Whole blood was collected in K2EDTA tubes by collaborating institutions according to the institutions' own protocols. Collaborator samples were shipped for TCRbeta analysis as frozen whole blood, isolated PBMCs, or DNA extracted from either sample type. These data are taken from a study of blood T cell repertoires in COVID-19 (TCRdb year 2020). Some background on the complete study: Samples from collaborators originated in the United States, Italy and Spain and spanned both the acute and convalescent phases of COVID-19. A de-identified subject ID, COVID-19 status, age in years and sex were almost always included in the sample metadata. Subjects who had been exposed to COVID-19, were actively infected with it, or had recovered from it provided the deeply sampled blood TCRbeta repertoires that made up the dataset. The material from the prospective study consisted of cDNA or gDNA derived from T cells, B-cell-depleted T cells, or PBMCs. Where HLA class I and class II types were available, the types were taken from metadata supplied by the sample provider, not from assay-based typing. Samples were obtained from the ongoing ImmuneRACE study (first 160 participants) and from approximately 1,200 subjects provided by 6 global collaborators. The repertoires were made available in a free public database intended to serve as a resource for research on the immune response to SARS-CoV-2.

Here is what the overall study found, with its caveats: The quantity of clinical and demographic metadata differed by source and by participant and was supplied without curation.

The source of this sequence is a woman at least 80 years old with active COVID-19. Rearrangement joined TRBV4-3 to TRBJ1-4, with 7 central nucleotides matching TRBD1. The sample was peripheral blood. The CDR3 has the sequence CASSQTGFAVANEKLFF. The bases are TGCGCCAGCAGCCAGACAGGGTTTGCCGTGGCTAATGAAAAACTGTTTTTT.